This passage covers 10 T cell receptor beta chains from one sample sequenced in a study of cytomegalovirus exposure and HLA in healthy donors. In the PCR, 60 Vbeta and 13 Jbeta primers were used. The protocol was immunoSEQ multiplex PCR, while the TCRdb copy is restricted to in-frame clones and leaves out a portion. The sample has approximately 190,000 clones, approximately 80% seen once. The sample consisted of PBMCs. The source is a woman aged 30 to 39 in good health and CMV-seronegative.

The chain carries TRBV7-9 and TRBJ2-1, with 7 bases aligning to TRBD2. Germline values: CDR1 SEHNR, CDR2 FQNEAQ (reference sequence). The CDR3 has 15 amino acids. V shed 6 bases, J shed 7 bases, and the junction held 12 bases outside the gene matches. The CDR3 loop is CASRPSGGSRNEQFF. CDR3 bases: TGTGCCAGCAGACCAAGCGGCGGGAGCCGTAATGAGCAGTTCTTC.

The V gene is TRBV6-1, the J gene TRBJ2-2; no firm D call. The V gene's germline CDR1 is MNHNS and CDR2 SASEGT. V was clipped by 3 bases and J by 7 bases, with 3 bases between them. The CDR3 contains 11 residues. The chain's CDR3 is CASSDGGELFF. The CDR3 nucleotides read TGTGCCAGCAGTGACGGCGGGGAGCTGTTTTTT.

The CDR3 DNA follows: TGTGCCAGCAGCTTAGACAGCTCCTACTATGGCTACACCTTC. It is translated as CASSLDSSYYGYTF. The chain is built from TRBV7-3 and TRBJ1-2; D possibly corresponds to TRBD1 (5 bases). Trimming took 2 bases from V and 3 from J, leaving 10 bases between them. The CDR3 is 14 amino acids. Germline-derived CDR1 and CDR2 are SGHTA and FQGTGA.

CDR3 sequence reads: CASSPRTGEGSYEQYF. CDR3 in DNA: TGCGCCAGCAGCCCCCGGACTGGGGAGGGGTCCTACGAGCAGTACTTC. The chain has TRBV5-1 and TRBJ2-7, with 7 bases that match TRBD2. Trimming removed 4 bases from V and 1 base from J; junction bases left unmatched: 11. CDR1 and CDR2 (germline): SGHRS, YFSETQ. The CDR3 length is 16 residues.

The chain carries TRBV5-5 and TRBJ2-7, with TRBD1 identical over 7 bases. The CDR3 is 15 residues long. Per germline, CDR1 SGHKS and CDR2 YYEKEE (reference sequence). The junction had 10 bases not matched to a gene; V was cut back by 4 bases and J by 3 bases. The CDR3 nucleotides read TGTGCCAGCAGCCTTGCGGCAGGGGGATTCTACGAGCAGTACTTC. Its protein is CASSLAAGGFYEQYF.

The chain recombines TRBV18 with TRBJ2-7; the match to TRBD2 covers 9 bases. CDR1 and CDR2 from the germline V gene are KGHSH and LQKENI. Trimming removed 8 bases from V and 0 bases from J; junction bases left unmatched: 5. The CDR3 contains 14 residues. The CDR3 DNA reads as TGTGCCAGCACGACTAGCGGAGACTCCTACGAGCAGTACTTC. Its translation: CASTTSGDSYEQYF.

The chain uses TRBV5-1 and TRBJ1-1; TRBD1 aligns across 12 bases. Germline assignment: CDR1 SGHRS and CDR2 YFSETQ. Trimming at V came to 4 bases and at J to 7 bases, leaving 11 bases not matched to a gene. The CDR3 sequence is 16 residues long. CDR3 nucleotide sequence: TGCGCCAGCAGCCAGGGGACAGGGGGCGCAAATCGTGAAGCTTTCTTT. Its translation is CASSQGTGGANREAFF.

The table lists this clone with a few counts. The gene calls are TRBV7-3 and TRBJ2-5; 8 nucleotides agree with TRBD2. The junction had 4 bases not matched to a gene; V was cut back by 2 bases and J by 5 bases. Per the germline V gene, CDR1 is SGHTA and CDR2 is FQGTGA. The CDR3 length is 14 residues. The CDR3 DNA follows: TGTGCCAGCAGCTTAGCGGGAGGAAGGGAGACCCAGTACTTC. Its translation is CASSLAGGRETQYF.

This clone was picked up one time. At one end the junction does not follow the germline gene, possibly because of a read error. The chain joins TRBV20-1 to TRBJ2-3, with a tentative D call TRBD2 (5 bases). Germline V gene data show CDR1 as DFQATT and CDR2 as SNEGSKA (reference sequence). This CDR3 region has 11 residues. CDR3 loop: CSVTLGAAHFF. The CDR3 DNA sequence: TGCAGTGTTACCCTGGGAGCGGCCCATTTCTTT.

The rearrangement links TRBV9 to TRBJ2-5, with 14 bases identical to TRBD2. This CDR3 is built from 16 residues. Per the germline V gene, CDR1 is SGDLS and CDR2 is YYNGEE. V gave up 0 bases and J gave up 7 bases; unmatched junction bases: 5. DNA for the CDR3: TGTGCCAGCAGCGTAGGACTAGCGGGAGGGGAAGGGACCCAGTACTTC. Its protein product is CASSVGLAGGEGTQYF.